The clone carrying this TCR beta chain occurred many times. The antigen is unknown. Each CDR3 protein gets one entry after TCRdb re-called the PCR reads with MiXCR. The sample consists of about 640,000 distinct CDR3 sequences, approximately 20% of them appearing once. Germline loops: CDR1 DFQATT, CDR2 SNEGSKA (reference sequence). J lost 7 bases, V lost 0 bases, and 10 bases had no gene match. This CDR3 comprises 16 residues. The data were taken from a study of molecular identifiers for immune sequencing clone quantification. Across the whole study: Four of five RNA aliquots from roughly 21,000 or 96,000 naive CD8 T cells were sequenced.

General study results and limits: The study reportedly detected spiked Jurkat TCR RNA from one cell among about a million naive cells.

Sorting was used to obtain naive CD8 T cells (CD8+CD4-CCR7+CD45RA+). This sequence joins TRBV20-1 and TRBJ2-2; 8 bases line up with TRBD2. The TCR originated in a human donor in good health. Some libraries in this study had Jurkat cell RNA spiked in. The specimen sequenced was naive CD8+ T cells from blood, with Jurkat cell RNA spiked in. The sample's subset: FACS-sorted CD8+CD4-CCR7+CD45RA+ naive T cells. The CDR3 sequence: CSARDVREVGIGELFF. Written as DNA, the CDR3 is TGCAGTGCTAGAGATGTGCGGGAGGTGGGAATCGGGGAGCTGTTTTTT.